One sample yielded the 10 T cell receptor beta chains listed below, sequenced in a study of blood T cell repertoires in COVID-19 (dated by TCRdb to 2020 to 2021). Library prep was done by the immunoSEQ multiplex PCR assay. The immuneACCESS repertoire file appears here via TCRdb, limited to in-frame rearrangements. These files lack a portion of the clones; in checked studies, under half of the deficit traces to unresolved V genes, and the cause of the others is not known. The sample yields about 250,000 clones; about four fifths were counted once. Of the sample, 8.9% falls within the top ten clones. The sequenced sample consisted of peripheral blood. The receptors were sampled from a man older than 75 with acute or convalescent COVID-19.

Here the CDR3 DNA reads TGCAGCGTTGGCGGAGGAGTTGGAACTAATGAAAAACTGTTTTTT. Protein sequence: CSVGGGVGTNEKLFF. This sequence joins TRBV29-1 and TRBJ1-4; D ambiguous. Germline V gives CDR1 SQVTM, CDR2 ANQGSEA. This CDR3 has 15 residues. The ends were cut back, 4 bases at V and 1 base at J, with 13 bases in the middle.

The chain employs TRBV6-2 or TRBV6-3 and TRBJ1-2, with D perhaps TRBD1 (5 bases). CDR1 and CDR2 (germline): MNHEY, SVGEGT. The CDR3 spans 14 residues. V gave up 6 bases and J gave up 4 bases, with 15 bases separating them. The CDR3 nucleotides read TGTGCCAGCAGCCGGGACGGCGGGACCTATGGCTACACCTTC. It translates to CASSRDGGTYGYTF.

The chain carries TRBV19 and TRBJ2-1, with 9 bases lining up with TRBD1. The CDR3 runs to 16 residues. Unmatched junction bases numbered 5, after V lost 1 base and J lost 4 bases. Per the germline V gene, CDR1 is LNHDA and CDR2 is SQIVND (reference sequence). Written as DNA, the CDR3 is TGTGCCAGTAGTATAGGAGGACAGGGGTTATACAATGAGCAGTTCTTC. Translating it yields CASSIGGQGLYNEQFF.

V is TRBV11-1 and J is TRBJ2-1, with 9 bases lining up with TRBD2. Per the germline V gene, CDR1 is SGHAT and CDR2 is FQDESV (reference sequence). The junction had 2 bases not matched to a gene; V was cut back by 0 bases and J by 8 bases. The CDR3 spans 14 residues. The CDR3 sequence: CASSLASGGHEQFF. The CDR3 nucleotides read TGTGCCAGCAGCTTAGCCAGCGGGGGGCATGAGCAGTTCTTC. The whole variable domain, remainder taken from reference TRBV11-1 and TRBJ2-1, is EAEVAQSPRYKITEKSQAVAFWCDPISGHATLYWYRQILGQGPELLVQFQDESVVDDSQLPKDRFSAERLKGVDSTLKIQPAELGDSAMYLCASSLASGGHEQFFGPGTRLTVL.

J is TRBJ1-1 and V is TRBV18, with D uncertain. The V end was cut by 5 bases, the J end by 2 bases, with 9 bases between. Germline CDR1 reads KGHSH; CDR2 reads LQKENI. The CDR3 consists of 13 residues. The CDR3 loop is CASSSEDNTEAFF. CDR3 coding DNA: TGTGCCAGCTCATCCGAGGATAACACTGAAGCTTTCTTT.

This chain connects TRBV9 to TRBJ1-2; 9 bases align to TRBD1. V trimming: 3 bases; J trimming: 7 bases; junction bases outside the gene matches: 7. The CDR3 is made up of 14 amino acids. CDR1 and CDR2 from the germline V gene are SGDLS and YYNGEE. CDR3 region: CASSARDRESGYTF. The CDR3 nucleotides are TGTGCCAGCAGCGCCCGGGACAGGGAGTCTGGCTACACCTTC.

This clone was detected a few times. V and J are TRBV7-9 and TRBJ2-3; 8 positions match TRBD2. The V gene end was trimmed by 5 bases and the J gene end by 11 bases; junction bases not matched to a gene: 12. The CDR3 consists of 14 residues. Germline V gene sequence: CDR1 SEHNR, CDR2 FQNEAQ (reference sequence). CDR3 sequence reads: CASSKGLEGTQQYF. CDR3 coding DNA: TGTGCCAGCAGCAAGGGACTAGAGGGGACTCAGCAGTATTTT.

The CDR3 protein is CASSGGQGNQPQHF. In nucleotides, the CDR3 is TGTGCCAGCTCAGGGGGACAGGGAAATCAGCCCCAGCATTTT. The rearrangement joins TRBV18 to TRBJ1-5; 9 bases map to TRBD1. Germline V gene sequence: CDR1 KGHSH, CDR2 LQKENI. V was clipped by 5 bases and J by 4 bases; unmatched bases: 3. The CDR3 has 14 amino acids.

The V call is TRBV19, the J call TRBJ2-1; a weak D match, TRBD2 (5 bases). Germline CDR1 reads LNHDA; CDR2 reads SQIVND (reference sequence). Trimming stripped 8 bases from V and 4 bases from J, with 12 bases between. This CDR3 is built from 13 residues. CDR3 sequence reads: CASSRRAYNEQFF. CDR3 sequence (DNA): TGTGCCAGTTCTAGGCGGGCATACAATGAGCAGTTCTTC.

In its sample, this clone was seen a few times. The chain couples TRBV10-3 to TRBJ2-7; the D gene is possibly TRBD2 (6 bases). CDR1 ENHRY and CDR2 SYGVKD come from the germline V gene. Trimming took off 3 bases at V and 6 bases at J, with 18 bases between the two ends. The CDR3 totals 15 residues. In nucleotides, the CDR3 is TGTGCCATCAGTGACCTCGGACTACCATTAGCCGAGCAGTACTTC. Translating gives CAISDLGLPLAEQYF.